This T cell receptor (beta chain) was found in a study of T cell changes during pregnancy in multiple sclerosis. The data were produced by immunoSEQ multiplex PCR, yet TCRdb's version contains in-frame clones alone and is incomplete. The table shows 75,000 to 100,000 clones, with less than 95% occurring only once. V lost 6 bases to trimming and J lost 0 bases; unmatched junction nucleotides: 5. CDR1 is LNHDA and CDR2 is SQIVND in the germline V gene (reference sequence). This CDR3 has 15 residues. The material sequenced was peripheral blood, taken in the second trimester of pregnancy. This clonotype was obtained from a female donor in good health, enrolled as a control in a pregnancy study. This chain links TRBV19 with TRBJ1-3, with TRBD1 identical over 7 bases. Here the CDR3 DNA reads TGTGCCAGTAGCTTGGACAGGTACTCTGGAAACACCATATATTTT. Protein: CASSLDRYSGNTIYF.